What follows describes a single T cell receptor beta chain. These data are taken from a study of control samples from healthy donors and cancer patients. Germline CDR1 and CDR2: MDHEN and SYDVKM. This CDR3 is built from 14 residues. Trimming removed 3 bases at V and 1 base at J, with 9 bases between. The assay was immunoSEQ multiplex PCR, and TCRdb's table has in-frame clones only and misses some. The sample carries 100,000 to 120,000 clones, around 82% recorded once. This TCR was recovered from a woman aged 50 to 60 in good health. The gene calls are TRBV28 and TRBJ1-1; tentative D call: TRBD1 (6 bases). The specimen was blood. The CDR3, as DNA: TGTGCCAGCAGTTTTTACAGGGAGAACACTGAAGCTTTCTTT. This translates into CASSFYRENTEAFF.